This TCR beta chain is drawn from a study of Graves' ophthalmopathy and Graves' hyperthyroidism. Study results and limitations: Built on 13 signatures, a model told ophthalmopathy apart from stable hyperthyroidism with 85% to 90% sensitivity and around 80% specificity.

Between the trimmed V and J ends, which lost 1 base and 7 bases, there was a span of 8 bases. The CDR3 spans 12 residues. Germline CDR1 reads LGHDT; CDR2 reads YNNKEL (reference sequence). As the template, RNA transcripts were used to amplify TCR beta CDR3 regions. HTBI primers were employed in first-round RT-PCR, then a second-round multiplex PCR followed. MiXCR was run by TCRdb on the multiplex PCR reads, yielding one entry per CDR3 protein. The data contain 200,000 to 250,000 distinct CDR3 sequences, roughly 21% of them singletons. This clonotype came up many times. Antigen: not known. Source material: peripheral blood. The source of this sequence is a woman aged 45-65 years with Graves' ophthalmopathy. V usage is TRBV3-1 and J usage is TRBJ2-7, with no clear D. DNA of the CDR3: TGTGCCAGCAGCCAAGTGGAACATGAGCAGTACTTC. It translates to CASSQVEHEQYF.